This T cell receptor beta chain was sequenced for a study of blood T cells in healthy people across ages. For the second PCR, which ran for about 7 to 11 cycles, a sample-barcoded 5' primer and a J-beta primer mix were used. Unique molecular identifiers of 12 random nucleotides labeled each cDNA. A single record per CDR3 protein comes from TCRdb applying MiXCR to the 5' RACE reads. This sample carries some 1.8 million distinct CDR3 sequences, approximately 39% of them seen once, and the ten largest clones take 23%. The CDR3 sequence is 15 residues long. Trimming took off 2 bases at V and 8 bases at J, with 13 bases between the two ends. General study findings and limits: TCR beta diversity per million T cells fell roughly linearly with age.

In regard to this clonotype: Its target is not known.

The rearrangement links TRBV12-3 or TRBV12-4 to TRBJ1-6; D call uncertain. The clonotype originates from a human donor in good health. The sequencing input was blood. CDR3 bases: TGTGCCAGCAGTTTACGACTCCAGGCCGATTCACCCCTCCACTTT. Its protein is CASSLRLQADSPLHF.